This entry is about one T cell receptor beta chain. Its matching antigen is unknown. PCR employed 60 Vbeta and 13 Jbeta primers. Profiled with immunoSEQ multiplex PCR; TCRdb holds only in-frame clones, not every one. The table has some 150,000 clones, approximately 84% seen once; the top ten hold 1.4% to 1.5%. This CDR3 contains 10 residues. Germline assignment: CDR1 MNHEY and CDR2 SVGAGI. The data stem from a study of cytomegalovirus exposure and HLA in healthy donors. Study-level results: Common viral pathogens seemed, in a later analysis, to connect with several of the most significant clusters. The authors judged a highly shared variant cluster likely a sequencing artifact.

This TCR was sampled from a man aged 25-40 years in good health and CMV-seropositive. V and J are TRBV6-5 and TRBJ2-5, with D unclear. The DNA end is a closer match to TRBJ2-7, so the J assignment may be wrong. The source material was PBMCs. The CDR3 sequence is CAINSYEQYF. The CDR3 nucleotides read TGTGCCATCAATTCCTACGAGCAGTACTTC.